The entry below gives a single T cell receptor (beta chain) sequence along with its context. V trimming: 0 bases; J trimming: 6 bases; junction bases outside the gene matches: 9. This CDR3 spans 17 amino acids. CDR1 and CDR2 (germline): ENHRY, SYGVKD. TCRdb keeps only in-frame clones here, not all; method: immunoSEQ multiplex PCR. Here the sample spans about 70,000 clones, over 80% being singletons. This sample is part of a study of T cell changes during pregnancy in multiple sclerosis. This clonotype originated in a female donor in good health, enrolled as a control in a pregnancy study. The sequenced sample was CD8+ T cells from peripheral blood mononuclear cells, obtained in the third trimester of pregnancy. V and J are TRBV10-3 and TRBJ2-1; 9 positions agree with TRBD1. The CDR3: CAISESLTGGRGNEQFF. CDR3 nucleotides: TGTGCCATCAGTGAGTCACTGACAGGGGGTAGGGGCAATGAGCAGTTCTTC.